This TCR beta chain was documented in a study of T cells in Graves' hyperthyroidism and ophthalmopathy. Findings of the study overall: Blood also contained most expanded thyroid clonotypes above 0.001. The model foresaw ophthalmopathy a median approximately 6.3 months prior to onset.

About this clonotype itself: Its target is not known.

Calling Graves' hyperthyroidism stable meant ophthalmopathy did not progress within 18 months. TCR beta CDR3 regions were amplified from RNA. HTBI primers were employed in a first-round RT-PCR of the TCR CDR3. TCRdb ran MiXCR on the multiplex PCR reads and lists one entry per CDR3 protein. Here the sample spans hundreds of thousands of distinct CDR3 sequences, around 38% being singletons. Germline-derived CDR1 and CDR2 are SNHLY and FYNNEI. This CDR3 has 15 residues. V lost 7 bases and J 7 bases, leaving 19 bases between the germline ends. The J gene is TRBJ2-2, the V gene TRBV2; D is possibly TRBD1 or TRBD2 (5 bases each). This TCR was recovered from a man younger than 35 with Graves' hyperthyroidism. Sequences were obtained from blood. The CDR3 sequence: CASTSGTSRFGELFF. The CDR3 region has the DNA TGTGCCAGCACCTCCGGGACCTCGAGGTTCGGGGAGCTGTTTTTT. Supplemented by reference TRBV2 and TRBJ2-2, the full variable domain reads EPEVTQTPSHQVTQMGQEVILRCVPISNHLYFYWYRQILGQKVEFLVSFYNNEISEKSEIFDDQFSVERPDGSNFTLKIRSTKLEDSAMYFCASTSGTSRFGELFFGEGSRLTVL.